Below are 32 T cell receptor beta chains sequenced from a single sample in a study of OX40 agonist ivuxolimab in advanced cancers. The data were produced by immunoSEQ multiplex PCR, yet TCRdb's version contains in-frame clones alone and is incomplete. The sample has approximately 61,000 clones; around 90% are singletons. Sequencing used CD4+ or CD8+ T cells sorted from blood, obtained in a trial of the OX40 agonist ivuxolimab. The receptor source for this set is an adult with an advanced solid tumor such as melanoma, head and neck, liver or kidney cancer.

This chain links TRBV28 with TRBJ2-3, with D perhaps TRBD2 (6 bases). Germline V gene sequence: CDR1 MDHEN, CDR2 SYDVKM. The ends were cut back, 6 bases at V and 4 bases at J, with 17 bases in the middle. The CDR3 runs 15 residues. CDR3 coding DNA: TGTGCCAGCAGCACCGGAGGAGGAGGGTCAGATACGCAGTATTTT. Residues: CASSTGGGGSDTQYF. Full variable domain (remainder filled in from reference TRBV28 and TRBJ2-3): DVKVTQSSRYLVKRTGEKVFLECVQDMDHENMFWYRQDPGLGLRLIYFSYDVKMKEKGDIPEGYSVSREKKERFSLILESASTNQTSMYLCASSTGGGGSDTQYFGPGTRLTVL.

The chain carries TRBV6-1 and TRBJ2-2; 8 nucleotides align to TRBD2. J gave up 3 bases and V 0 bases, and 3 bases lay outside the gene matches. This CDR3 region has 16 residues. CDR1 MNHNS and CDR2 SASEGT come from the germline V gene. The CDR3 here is CASSEAPGGDTGELFF. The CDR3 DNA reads TGTGCCAGCAGTGAAGCGCCCGGGGGGGACACCGGGGAGCTGTTTTTT.

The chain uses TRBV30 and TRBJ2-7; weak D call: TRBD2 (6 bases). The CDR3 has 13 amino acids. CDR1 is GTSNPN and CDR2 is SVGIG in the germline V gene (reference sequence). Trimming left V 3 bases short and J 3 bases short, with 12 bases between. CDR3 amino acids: CAWSPGGGYEQYF. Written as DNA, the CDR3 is TGTGCCTGGAGCCCCGGGGGAGGCTACGAGCAGTACTTC.

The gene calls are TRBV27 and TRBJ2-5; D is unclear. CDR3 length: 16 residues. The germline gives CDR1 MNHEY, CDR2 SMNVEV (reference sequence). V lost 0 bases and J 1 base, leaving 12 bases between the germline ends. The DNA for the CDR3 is TGTGCCAGCAGTTTATCGGGGTTCATGGGCCAAGAGACCCAGTACTTC. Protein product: CASSLSGFMGQETQYF.

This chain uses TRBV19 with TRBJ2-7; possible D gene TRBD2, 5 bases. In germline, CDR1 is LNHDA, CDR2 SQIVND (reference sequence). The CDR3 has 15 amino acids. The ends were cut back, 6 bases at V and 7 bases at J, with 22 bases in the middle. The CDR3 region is CASSTTPGNVREQYF. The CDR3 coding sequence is TGTGCCAGTAGCACTACCCCGGGAAACGTGAGGGAGCAGTACTTC.

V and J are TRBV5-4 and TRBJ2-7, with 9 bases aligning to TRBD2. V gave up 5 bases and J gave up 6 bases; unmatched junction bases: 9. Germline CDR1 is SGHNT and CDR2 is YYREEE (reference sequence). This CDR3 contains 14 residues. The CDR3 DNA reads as TGTGCCAGCAGTAGGGGGCGGGAGGGCAGCGAGCAGTACTTC. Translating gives CASSRGREGSEQYF.

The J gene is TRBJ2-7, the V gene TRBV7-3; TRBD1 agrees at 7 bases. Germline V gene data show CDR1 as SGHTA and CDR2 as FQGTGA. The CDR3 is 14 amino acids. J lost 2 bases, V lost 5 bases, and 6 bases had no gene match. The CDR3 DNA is TGTGCCAGCAGCCAAGGGACAGTTCCCTACGAGCAGTACTTC. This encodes CASSQGTVPYEQYF.

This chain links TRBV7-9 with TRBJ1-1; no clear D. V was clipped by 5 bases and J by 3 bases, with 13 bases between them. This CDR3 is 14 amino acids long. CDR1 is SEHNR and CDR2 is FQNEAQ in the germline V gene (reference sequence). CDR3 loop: CASSLNQDDTEAFF. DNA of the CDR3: TGTGCCAGCAGCCTAAATCAGGACGACACTGAAGCTTTCTTT.

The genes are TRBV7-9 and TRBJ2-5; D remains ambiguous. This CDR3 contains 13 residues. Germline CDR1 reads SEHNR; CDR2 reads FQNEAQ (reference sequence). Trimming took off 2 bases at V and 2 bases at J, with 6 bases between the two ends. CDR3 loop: CASSLRPQETQYF. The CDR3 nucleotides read TGTGCCAGCAGCTTACGACCACAAGAGACCCAGTACTTC.

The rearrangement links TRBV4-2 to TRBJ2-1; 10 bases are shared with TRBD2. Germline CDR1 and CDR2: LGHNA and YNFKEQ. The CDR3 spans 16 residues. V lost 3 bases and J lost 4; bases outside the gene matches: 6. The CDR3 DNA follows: TGTGCCAGCAGCCATATAGCGGGGGGAACTTACAATGAGCAGTTCTTC. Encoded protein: CASSHIAGGTYNEQFF.

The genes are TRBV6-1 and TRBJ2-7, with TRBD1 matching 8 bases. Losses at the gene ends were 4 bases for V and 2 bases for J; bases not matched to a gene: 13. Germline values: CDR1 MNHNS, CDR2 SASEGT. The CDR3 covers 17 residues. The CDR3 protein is CASSARRPGQATYEQYF. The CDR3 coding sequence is TGTGCCAGCAGTGCGCGGCGTCCGGGACAGGCGACCTACGAGCAGTACTTC.

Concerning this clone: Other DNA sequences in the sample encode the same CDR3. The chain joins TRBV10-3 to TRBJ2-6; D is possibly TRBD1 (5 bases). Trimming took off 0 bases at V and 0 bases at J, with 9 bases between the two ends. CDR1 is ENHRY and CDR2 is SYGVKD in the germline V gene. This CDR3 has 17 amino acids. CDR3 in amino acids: CAISESTVSSGANVLTF. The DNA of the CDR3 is TGTGCCATCAGTGAGTCGACAGTTAGCTCTGGGGCCAACGTCCTGACTTTC.

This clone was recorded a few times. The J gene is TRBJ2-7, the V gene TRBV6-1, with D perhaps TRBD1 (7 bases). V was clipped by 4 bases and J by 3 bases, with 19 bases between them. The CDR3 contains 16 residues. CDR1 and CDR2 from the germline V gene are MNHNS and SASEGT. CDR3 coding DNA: TGTGCCAGCAGTGGAGGCCAGGGGGGAGGATACTACGAGCAGTACTTC. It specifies CASSGGQGGGYYEQYF.

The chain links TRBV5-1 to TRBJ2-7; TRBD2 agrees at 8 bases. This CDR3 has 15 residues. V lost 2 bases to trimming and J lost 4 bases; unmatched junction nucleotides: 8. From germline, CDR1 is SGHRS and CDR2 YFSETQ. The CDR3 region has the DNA TGCGCCAGCAGCTTTGAGGGCGGGAGGACGTACGAGCAGTACTTC. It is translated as CASSFEGGRTYEQYF.

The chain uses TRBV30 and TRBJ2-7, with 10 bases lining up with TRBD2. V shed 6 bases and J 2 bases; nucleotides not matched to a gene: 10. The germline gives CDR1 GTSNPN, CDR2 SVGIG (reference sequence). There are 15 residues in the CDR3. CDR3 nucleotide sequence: TGTGCCTGTTCCCTAGCGGGAGTCGTCACCTACGAGCAGTACTTC. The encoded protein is CACSLAGVVTYEQYF.

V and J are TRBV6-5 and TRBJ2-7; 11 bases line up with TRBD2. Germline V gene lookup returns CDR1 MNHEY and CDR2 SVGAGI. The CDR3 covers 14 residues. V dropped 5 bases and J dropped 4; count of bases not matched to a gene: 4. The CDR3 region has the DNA TGTGCCAGCAGTCTAGCGGGGGGCCCTTACGAGCAGTACTTC. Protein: CASSLAGGPYEQYF.

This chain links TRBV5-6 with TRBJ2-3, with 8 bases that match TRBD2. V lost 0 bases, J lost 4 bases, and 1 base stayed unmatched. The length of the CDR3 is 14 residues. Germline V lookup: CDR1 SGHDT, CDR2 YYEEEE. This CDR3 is CASSLAGGPDTQYF. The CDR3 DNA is TGTGCCAGCAGCTTGGCGGGAGGGCCAGATACGCAGTATTTT.

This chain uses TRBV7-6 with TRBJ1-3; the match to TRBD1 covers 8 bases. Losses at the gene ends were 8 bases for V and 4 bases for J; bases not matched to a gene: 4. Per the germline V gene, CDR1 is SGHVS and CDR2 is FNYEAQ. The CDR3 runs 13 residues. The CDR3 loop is CASADRAGNTIYF. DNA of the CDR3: TGTGCCAGCGCGGACAGGGCCGGAAACACCATATATTTT.

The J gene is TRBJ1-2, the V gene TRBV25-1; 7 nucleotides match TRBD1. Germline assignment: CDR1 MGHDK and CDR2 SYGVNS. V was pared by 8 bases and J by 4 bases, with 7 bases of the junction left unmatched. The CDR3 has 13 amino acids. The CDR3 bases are TGTGCCAGCGAGGGGGCCGGGGGCTATGGCTACACCTTC. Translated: CASEGAGGYGYTF.

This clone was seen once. CDR3 nucleotide sequence: TGTGCCAGCAGCGTAGGTGGTAGCGGTGGGTACAATGAGCAGTTCTTC. It yields the protein CASSVGGSGGYNEQFF. The rearrangement joins TRBV9 to TRBJ2-1, with D possibly being TRBD2 (6 bases). CDR1 and CDR2 from the germline V gene are SGDLS and YYNGEE. CDR3 length: 16 amino acids. V was trimmed by 0 bases and J by 4 bases, leaving 14 bases between them.

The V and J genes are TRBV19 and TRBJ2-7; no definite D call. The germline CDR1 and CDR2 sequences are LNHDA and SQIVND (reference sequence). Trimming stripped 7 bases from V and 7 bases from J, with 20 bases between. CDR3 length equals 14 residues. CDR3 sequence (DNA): TGTGCCAGTACCAAGAGTAAGGAATCGAGGGAGCAGTACTTC. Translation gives CASTKSKESREQYF.

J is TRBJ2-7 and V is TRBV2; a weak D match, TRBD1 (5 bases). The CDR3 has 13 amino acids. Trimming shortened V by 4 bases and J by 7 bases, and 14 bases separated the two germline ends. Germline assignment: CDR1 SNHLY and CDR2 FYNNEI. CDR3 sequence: CASSVGHSGEQYF. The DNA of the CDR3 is TGTGCCAGCAGTGTTGGACACTCCGGGGAGCAGTACTTC.

CDR3 bases: TGTGCCAGCAGCTTTCGGGGCAATGAGCAGTTCTTC. Its protein product is CASSFRGNEQFF. This chain connects TRBV7-9 to TRBJ2-1; possible D gene TRBD2, 5 bases. The germline V gene has CDR1 SEHNR and CDR2 FQNEAQ (reference sequence). The V gene lost 3 bases and the J gene lost 6 bases, with 6 bases spanning the gap. This CDR3 is built from 12 residues.

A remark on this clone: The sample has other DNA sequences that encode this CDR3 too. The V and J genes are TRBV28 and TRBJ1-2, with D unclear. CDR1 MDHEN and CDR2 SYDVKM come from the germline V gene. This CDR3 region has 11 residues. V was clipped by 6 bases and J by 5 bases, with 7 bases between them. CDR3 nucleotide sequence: TGTGCCAGCAGGGATTTTTATGGCTACACCTTC. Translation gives CASRDFYGYTF.

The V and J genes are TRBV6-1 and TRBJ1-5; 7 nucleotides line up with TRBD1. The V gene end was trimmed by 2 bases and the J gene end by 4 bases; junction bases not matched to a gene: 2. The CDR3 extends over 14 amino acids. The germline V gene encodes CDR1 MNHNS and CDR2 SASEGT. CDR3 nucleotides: TGTGCCAGCAGTGAAACAGGGGAAAATCAGCCCCAGCATTTT. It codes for CASSETGENQPQHF.

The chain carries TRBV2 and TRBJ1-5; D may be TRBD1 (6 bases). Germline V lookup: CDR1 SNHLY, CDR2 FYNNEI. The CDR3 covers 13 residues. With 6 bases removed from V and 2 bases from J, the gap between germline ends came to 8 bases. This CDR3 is CASRQGGNQPQHF. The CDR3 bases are TGTGCCAGCAGACAGGGTGGCAATCAGCCCCAGCATTTT.

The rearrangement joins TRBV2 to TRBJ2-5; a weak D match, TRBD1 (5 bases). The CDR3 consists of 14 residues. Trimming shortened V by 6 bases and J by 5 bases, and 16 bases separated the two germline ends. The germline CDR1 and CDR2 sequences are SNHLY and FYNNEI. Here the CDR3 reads CASSPLGQGETQYF. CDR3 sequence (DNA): TGTGCCAGCAGCCCCCTCGGGCAGGGCGAGACCCAGTACTTC. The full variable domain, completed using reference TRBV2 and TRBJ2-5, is EPEVTQTPSHQVTQMGQEVILRCVPISNHLYFYWYRQILGQKVEFLVSFYNNEISEKSEIFDDQFSVERPDGSNFTLKIRSTKLEDSAMYFCASSPLGQGETQYFGPGTRLLVL.

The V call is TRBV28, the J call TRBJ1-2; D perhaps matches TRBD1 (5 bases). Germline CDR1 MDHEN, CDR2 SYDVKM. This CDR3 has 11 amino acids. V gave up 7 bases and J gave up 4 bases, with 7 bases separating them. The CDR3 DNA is TGTGCCAGCACAGGGCCCTATGGCTACACCTTC. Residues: CASTGPYGYTF.

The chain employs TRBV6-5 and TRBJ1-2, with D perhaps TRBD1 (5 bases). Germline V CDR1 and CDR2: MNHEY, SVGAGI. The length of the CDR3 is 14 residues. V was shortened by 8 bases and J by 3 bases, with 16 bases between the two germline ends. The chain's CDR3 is CASGVQELDYGYTF. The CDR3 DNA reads TGTGCCAGCGGAGTACAGGAACTCGACTATGGCTACACCTTC.

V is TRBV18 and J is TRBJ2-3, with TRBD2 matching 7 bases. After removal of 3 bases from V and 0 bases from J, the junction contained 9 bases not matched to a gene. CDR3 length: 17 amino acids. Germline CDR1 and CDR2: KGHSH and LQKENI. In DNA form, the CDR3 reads TGTGCCAGCTCACCGAGACTAGCTCGCGCTAGCACAGATACGCAGTATTTT. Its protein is CASSPRLARASTDTQYF.

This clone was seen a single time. In nucleotides, the CDR3 is TGTGCCAGCAGTAAGACAGGGGCCAGCAATCAGCCCCAGCATTTT. This gives the protein CASSKTGASNQPQHF. The chain is built from TRBV6-1 and TRBJ1-5, with 8 positions matching TRBD1. The CDR3 has 15 amino acids. Germline V gene data show CDR1 as MNHNS and CDR2 as SASEGT. The junction had 4 bases not matched to a gene; V was cut back by 5 bases and J by 1 base.

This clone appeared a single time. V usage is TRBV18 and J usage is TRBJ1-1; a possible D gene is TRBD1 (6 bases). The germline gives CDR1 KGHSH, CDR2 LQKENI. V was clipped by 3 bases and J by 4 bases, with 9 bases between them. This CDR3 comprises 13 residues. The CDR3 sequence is CASSPPGATEAFF. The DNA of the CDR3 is TGTGCCAGCTCACCGCCAGGGGCCACTGAAGCTTTCTTT.